The following is a T cell receptor beta chain sequence with its context. What it recognizes is unknown. Some clones are missing from TCRdb's copy, which holds only in-frame ones; the method was immunoSEQ multiplex PCR. This sample has fewer than 130,000 clones; over 90% occur once, and the top ten carry 2.9%. Germline CDR1 reads SGHDN; CDR2 reads FVKESK. V was shortened by 0 bases and J by 6 bases, with 11 bases between the two germline ends. The length of the CDR3 is 15 residues. Second-dose intervals near 4 or 12 weeks were combined. This entry is derived from a study of T cell responses to AZD1222 COVID-19 vaccine. General study points: The reported proportion of spike-specific TCRs targeting unmutated variant regions was nearly half. Without day 14 samples, only post-peak T cell repertoires were studied. Baseline seropositivity occurred in only a handful of AZD1222 recipients.

The V gene is TRBV14, the J gene TRBJ2-2; no reliable D call. Here the sequenced sample was peripheral blood, taken 28 days after the second AZD1222 dose. This sequence originates from an adult who received the AZD1222 COVID-19 vaccine. Here the CDR3 reads CASSQDQPWAGELFF. DNA of the CDR3: TGTGCCAGCAGCCAAGACCAGCCGTGGGCCGGGGAGCTGTTTTTT.